These T cell receptor beta chains were read from a single sample in a study of control samples from healthy donors and cancer patients. Only in-frame clones appear in the TCRdb table, and some are missing; sequencing was by immunoSEQ multiplex PCR. Counted here are some 65,000 clones, roughly 82% occurring once; the ten biggest clones make up 2.5% to 3%. Sequenced: PBMCs. These receptors came from a woman in her fifties or sixties with lung cancer. Each CDR3 is given with its conserved first and last residue. The D gene is left open where the match is weak. For some rows the clone size is stated as once, few or many, or as a class when expanded; others skip it.

abundance | j_gene | d_gene | v_gene | CDR3aa | CDR3nt
. | TRBJ1-2 | . | TRBV30 | CAWSPWRGAGANYGYTF | TGTGCCTGGAGTCCCTGGAGAGGGGCAGGGGCTAACTATGGCTACACCTTC
few | TRBJ2-2 | . | TRBV5-1 | CASSPSTGLVTTGELFF | TGCGCCAGCAGCCCGAGTACCGGCCTAGTAACGACCGGGGAGCTGTTTTTT
. | TRBJ2-5 | . | TRBV2 | CASNIQGPQETQYF | TGTGCCAGCAATATCCAGGGGCCCCAAGAGACCCAGTACTTC
. | TRBJ1-4 | . | TRBV19 | CAPEWREGLNEKLFF | TGTGCCCCGGAGTGGCGCGAAGGTCTTAATGAAAAACTGTTTTTT
. | TRBJ2-1 | . | TRBV7-2 | CASSFGLQNNEQFF | TGTGCCAGCAGCTTTGGATTACAGAACAATGAGCAGTTCTTC
. | TRBJ1-4 | TRBD1 | TRBV9 | CASSSDLGQGEEKLFF | TGTGCCAGCAGCTCAGATCTGGGACAGGGGGAAGAAAAACTGTTTTTT
few | TRBJ2-1 | . | TRBV18 | CASSPGLTSNEQFF | TGTGCCAGCTCACCCGGACTCACCAGCAATGAGCAGTTCTTC
. | TRBJ2-3 | . | TRBV2 | CASTALLSTDTQYF | TGTGCCAGCACGGCACTCCTGAGCACAGATACGCAGTATTTT
. | TRBJ2-3 | TRBD2 | TRBV6-5 | CASSTGLAGAHTQYF | TGTGCCAGCAGCACCGGACTAGCGGGGGCCCATACGCAGTATTTT
. | TRBJ2-3 | . | TRBV5-6 | CASSLAGTGTDTQYF | TGTGCCAGCAGCTTGGCCGGGACCGGCACAGATACGCAGTATTTT
. | TRBJ1-1 | . | TRBV7-2 | CASSLPASMNTEAFF | TGTGCCAGCAGCTTACCAGCGTCGATGAACACTGAAGCTTTCTTT
. | TRBJ1-3 | . | TRBV30 | CAWSVRGFAGNTIYF | TGTGCCTGGAGTGTACGAGGGTTTGCTGGAAACACCATATATTTT
. | TRBJ1-5 | . | TRBV5-5 | CASTLDSFSNQPQHF | TGTGCCAGCACCCTGGACAGCTTTAGCAATCAGCCCCAGCATTTT
once | TRBJ2-1 | . | TRBV27 | CASSSWQDNEQFF | TGTGCCAGCAGTTCATGGCAGGACAATGAGCAGTTCTTC
. | TRBJ2-6 | TRBD1 | TRBV19 | CASSLWDSLSGANVLTF | TGTGCCAGTAGTCTCTGGGACAGCCTGTCTGGGGCCAACGTCCTGACTTTC
. | TRBJ2-6 | TRBD1 | TRBV19 | CASNLGQVAANVLTF | TGTGCCAGTAACCTCGGACAGGTTGCGGCCAACGTCCTGACTTTC
. | TRBJ1-2 | . | TRBV5-8 | CASSPLRDGSYGYTF | TGTGCCAGCAGCCCTTTGCGGGACGGTAGCTATGGCTACACCTTC
. | TRBJ2-1 | . | TRBV7-3 | CASASSRNNEQFF | TGTGCCAGCGCGTCAAGCAGAAACAATGAGCAGTTCTTC
. | TRBJ1-2 | . | TRBV7-2 | CASSAVLANYGYTF | TGTGCCAGCAGCGCAGTTCTAGCTAACTATGGCTACACCTTC
. | TRBJ2-3 | . | TRBV30 | CAWSAGTYTDTQYF | TGTGCCTGGAGTGCCGGGACTTACACAGATACGCAGTATTTT
. | TRBJ1-1 | TRBD1 | TRBV19 | CASSGTGENTEAFF | TGTGCCAGTAGCGGGACAGGGGAAAACACTGAAGCTTTCTTT
. | TRBJ2-1 | . | TRBV27 | CASSRQSSYNEQFF | TGTGCCAGCAGCCGACAGAGCTCCTACAATGAGCAGTTCTTC
. | TRBJ1-1 | . | TRBV9 | CASSVDMLNQAFF | TGTGCCAGCAGCGTAGACATGCTGAACCAAGCTTTCTTT
. | TRBJ1-6 | TRBD1 | TRBV2 | CASSSDRDNSPLHF | TGTGCCAGCAGTTCAGACAGGGACAATTCACCCCTCCACTTT
. | TRBJ2-3 | . | TRBV7-2 | CASSFTRSGLDTQYF | TGTGCCAGCAGCTTTACTAGGAGTGGGTTGGATACGCAGTATTTT
. | TRBJ2-2 | TRBD1 | TRBV6-6 | CASSRSQGDEQTGELFF | TGTGCCAGCAGTCGATCACAGGGGGACGAACAAACCGGGGAGCTGTTTTTT
. | TRBJ2-3 | . | TRBV7-2 | CASSYSTDTQYF | TGTGCCAGCAGCTACAGCACAGATACGCAGTATTTT
once | TRBJ1-6 | TRBD1 | TRBV6-6 | CASRGDRSSYNSPLHF | TGTGCCAGTAGGGGGGACAGGAGCTCCTATAATTCACCCCTCCACTTT
. | TRBJ1-1 | . | TRBV5-1 | CASSLTTGNTEAFF | TGCGCCAGCAGCTTAACGACGGGGAACACTGAAGCTTTCTTT
. | TRBJ1-1 | . | TRBV15 | CATSRVGGNTEAFF | TGTGCCACCAGCAGAGTAGGAGGGAACACTGAAGCTTTCTTT
. | TRBJ1-5 | . | TRBV6-6 | CASTTPDVRSNQPQHF | TGTGCCAGCACTACACCAGATGTGCGTAGCAATCAGCCCCAGCATTTT
. | TRBJ2-1 | TRBD2 | TRBV4-1 | CASSLSSGGASYNEQFF | TGCGCCAGCAGCCTTTCTAGCGGGGGGGCCTCCTACAATGAGCAGTTCTTC
. | TRBJ2-3 | . | TRBV27 | CASSANRGGADTQYF | TGTGCCAGCAGTGCCAACAGGGGAGGCGCAGATACGCAGTATTTT
. | TRBJ2-3 | . | TRBV24-1 | CATSDPGTDTQYF | TGTGCCACCAGTGATCCTGGCACAGATACGCAGTATTTT
once | TRBJ1-4 | TRBD1 | TRBV5-5 | CASSLEGARREKLFF | TGTGCCAGCAGCTTAGAGGGGGCGAGGAGAGAAAAACTGTTTTTT
. | TRBJ2-3 | . | TRBV7-9 | CASSLDGRGTDTQYF | TGTGCCAGCAGCTTAGATGGGCGGGGCACAGATACGCAGTATTTT
. | TRBJ1-1 | . | TRBV3-1/TRBV3-2 | CASSQLPSGGEAFF | TGTGCCAGCAGCCAACTCCCGAGTGGCGGTGAAGCTTTCTTT
. | TRBJ1-3 | TRBD1 | TRBV9 | CASSVASGQGAGNTIYF | TGTGCCAGCAGCGTAGCCTCGGGACAGGGGGCAGGAAACACCATATATTTT
. | TRBJ1-1 | . | TRBV7-9 | CASSPGSGNTEAFF | TGTGCCAGCAGCCCGGGGAGCGGGAACACTGAAGCTTTCTTT
few | TRBJ1-1 | TRBD1 | TRBV6-5 | CASSYLRAGGNTEAFF | TGTGCCAGCAGTTACTTGAGGGCAGGGGGGAACACTGAAGCTTTCTTT
. | TRBJ1-2 | TRBD1 | TRBV7-2 | CASSSPGGGYGYTF | TGTGCCAGCAGCTCACCAGGGGGGGGCTATGGCTACACCTTC